This T cell receptor beta chain stems from a study of blood T cell repertoires in COVID-19. Study in general: The cDNA or gDNA used as material had been derived from T cells, B-cell-depleted T cells, or PBMCs.

Profiling relied on immunoSEQ multiplex PCR, and the TCRdb table lists in-frame clones only, not all of them. The profile shows some 150,000 clones, 80% to 85% of them singletons. This CDR3 region has 15 residues. The V and J ends lost 1 base and 0 bases respectively, with 10 bases between them. Germline-derived CDR1 and CDR2 are MGHRA and YSYEKL. This chain uses TRBV4-1 with TRBJ2-7; D unresolved. The sequence was obtained from a human donor in a cohort sampled during active COVID-19. The sample consisted of peripheral blood. The CDR3 sequence is CASSQGLSSSYEQYF. The CDR3 DNA is TGCGCCAGCAGCCAAGGACTGTCGAGCTCCTACGAGCAGTACTTC.